This is a list of T cell receptor beta chains from one sample in a study of cytomegalovirus exposure and HLA in healthy donors. Data came from immunoSEQ multiplex PCR; TCRdb stores just in-frame clones and leaves some out. The sample has 200,000 or so clones, and its top ten clones hold around 0.7%. Sequenced sample: PBMCs. The receptors originated from a boy aged 10-17 years in good health and CMV-seronegative. The CDR3 runs from the conserved cysteine through the conserved F or W. Each record gives: J gene, D gene, V gene, CDR3 DNA, CDR3 protein. A D gene is named only where the DNA matches it firmly.

>TRBJ1-6|-|TRBV5-4
TGTGCCAGCACCATATCCTCCTCCAGCGACTATAATTCACCCCTCCACTTT
CASTISSSSDYNSPLHF
>TRBJ2-1|-|TRBV9
TGTGCCAGCAGCCGAAGGGGGGGCGATGAGCAGTTCTTC
CASSRRGGDEQFF
>TRBJ1-5|-|TRBV30
TGTGCCTGGAGTGCGGGAGGGGGGACGCGGCCCCAGCATTTT
CAWSAGGGTRPQHF
>TRBJ1-2|TRBD1|TRBV19
TGTGCCAGTAGTCGGACAGGGTATGGCTACACCTTC
CASSRTGYGYTF
>TRBJ1-5|-|TRBV18
TGTGCCAGCTCACCAGCCCTAGGAGACAATCAGCCCCAGCATTTT
CASSPALGDNQPQHF
>TRBJ2-2|-|TRBV12-5
TGTGCTAGTGTCTCGGTGGGGGGTCCCTACATTGGTGAGCTGTTTTTT
CASVSVGGPYIGELFF
>TRBJ1-2|TRBD1|TRBV27
TGTGCCAGCAGCTGGGGACAGGGCCTGGTTGGCTACACCTTC
CASSWGQGLVGYTF
>TRBJ1-1|-|TRBV4-1
TGCGCCAGCAGCCAAGATGGTAAACATCTGAACACTGAAGCTTTCTTT
CASSQDGKHLNTEAFF
>TRBJ2-7|TRBD2|TRBV6-1
TGTGCCAGCAGTTTAAGCGGGGGGTCCTACGAGCAGTACTTC
CASSLSGGSYEQYF
>TRBJ1-5|-|TRBV27
TGTGCCAGCGAGGGAAACAACAATCAGCCCCAGCATTTT
CASEGNNNQPQHF
>TRBJ1-1|-|TRBV18
TGTGCCAGCTCACCTGGAGGGTTGGGCACTGAAGCTTTCTTT
CASSPGGLGTEAFF
>TRBJ1-3|-|TRBV30
TGTGCCTGGAGTTTGGGGCAGGGGCTTAGATCGGGAAACACCATATATTTT
CAWSLGQGLRSGNTIYF
>TRBJ2-7|-|TRBV2
TGTGCCAGCAGTTTATTACAGGCGAGCTCCTACGAGCAGTACTTC
CASSLLQASSYEQYF
>TRBJ1-1|-|TRBV6-1
TGTGCCAGCAATACGGGTCGATACGAAACCACTGAAGCTTTCTTT
CASNTGRYETTEAFF
>TRBJ1-3|-|TRBV7-2
TGTGCCAGCAGCTTAGTTCTACCCGGGACATCGGGAAACACCATATATTTT
CASSLVLPGTSGNTIYF
>TRBJ2-7|-|TRBV19
TGTGCCAGTAGTATTTTACAGGGCGACGAGCAGTACTTC
CASSILQGDEQYF
>TRBJ2-2|-|TRBV9
TGTGCCAGCAGCGGACACTCGACCATGGAGGAGCTGTTTTTT
CASSGHSTMEELFF
>TRBJ2-7|-|TRBV7-8
TGTGCCAGCACTCCAGGTACACTCTCCTACGAGCAGTACTTC
CASTPGTLSYEQYF
>TRBJ2-1|TRBD2|TRBV7-9
TGTGCCAGCAGCTCCCGGACTAGCCCTTACAATGAGCAGTTCTTC
CASSSRTSPYNEQFF
>TRBJ2-7|TRBD2|TRBV2
TGTGCCAGCAGTAAGACTAGCGGGGGAGAGATCGAGCAGTACTTC
CASSKTSGGEIEQYF
>TRBJ2-2|-|TRBV30
TGTGCCTGGAGTTCGGGCGGGGAGCTGTTTTTT
CAWSSGGELFF
>TRBJ1-2|TRBD1|TRBV9
TGTGCCAGCAGCGCGACTTCAGGACAGGGGGCGACCTATGGCTACACCTTC
CASSATSGQGATYGYTF
>TRBJ1-1|-|TRBV4-2
TGTGCCAGCAGCCAGCAGACAGAGAACACTGAAGCTTTCTTT
CASSQQTENTEAFF
>TRBJ1-2|TRBD1|TRBV2
TGTGCCAGTACGACAGGGCCCAACTATGGCTACACCTTC
CASTTGPNYGYTF
>TRBJ2-5|-|TRBV5-8
TGTGCCAGTGACCCGCGGGGAAAAGAGACCCAGTACTTC
CASDPRGKETQYF
>TRBJ2-7|TRBD1|TRBV4-3
TGCGCCAGCAGCCAAGGGCGGGACAGGGAATACTACGAGCAGTACTTC
CASSQGRDREYYEQYF